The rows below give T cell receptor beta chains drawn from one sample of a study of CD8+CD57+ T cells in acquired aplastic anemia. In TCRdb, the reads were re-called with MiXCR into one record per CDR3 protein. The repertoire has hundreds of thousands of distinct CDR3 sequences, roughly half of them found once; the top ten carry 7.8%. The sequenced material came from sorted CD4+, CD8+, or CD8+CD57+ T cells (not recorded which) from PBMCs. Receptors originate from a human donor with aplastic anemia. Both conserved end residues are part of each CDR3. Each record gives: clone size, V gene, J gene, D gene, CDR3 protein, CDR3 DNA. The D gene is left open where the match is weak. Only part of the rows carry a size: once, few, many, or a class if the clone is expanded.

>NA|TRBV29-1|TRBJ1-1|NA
CSVDAYTEAFF
TGCAGCGTTGACGCCTACACTGAAGCTTTCTTT
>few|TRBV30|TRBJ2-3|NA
CAWSATSSTDTQYF
TGTGCCTGGAGTGCGACAAGTTCCACAGATACGCAGTATTTT
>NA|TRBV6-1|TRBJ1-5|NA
CASSFERDSNQPQHF
TGTGCCAGCAGTTTCGAGCGGGATAGCAATCAGCCCCAGCATTTT
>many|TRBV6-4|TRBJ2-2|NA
CASSDSMDNTGELFF
TGTGCCAGCAGTGACTCGATGGACAACACCGGGGAGCTGTTTTTT
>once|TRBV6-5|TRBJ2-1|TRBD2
CASSYSGEGDEQFF
TGTGCCAGCAGTTACTCGGGGGAGGGCGATGAGCAGTTCTTC
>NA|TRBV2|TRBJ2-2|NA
CASSEGALSGLFF
TGTGCCAGCAGTGAAGGGGCCCTTAGTGGGCTGTTTTTT
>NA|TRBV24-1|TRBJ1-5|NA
CATSDRGTQPQHF
TGTGCCACCAGTGATCGGGGAACTCAGCCCCAGCATTTT
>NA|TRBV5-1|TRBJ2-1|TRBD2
CASSLRTSGRRNEQFF
TGCGCCAGCAGCTTAAGGACTAGCGGGAGGAGGAATGAGCAGTTCTTC
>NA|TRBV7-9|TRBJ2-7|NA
CASSLGNSQEQYF
TGTGCCAGCAGCTTAGGTAACAGCCAAGAGCAGTACTTC
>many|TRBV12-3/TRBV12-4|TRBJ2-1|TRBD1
CASSYDRVRLNEQFF
TGTGCCAGCAGCTACGACAGGGTGAGGTTGAATGAGCAGTTCTTC
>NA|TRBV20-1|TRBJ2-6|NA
CSASDASGANVLTF
TGCAGTGCTAGCGATGCCTCTGGGGCCAACGTCCTGACTTTC
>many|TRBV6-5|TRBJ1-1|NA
CASSYGINTEAFF
TGTGCCAGCAGTTACGGGATAAACACTGAAGCTTTCTTT
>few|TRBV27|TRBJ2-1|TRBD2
CASSRPSGVYNEQFF
TGTGCCAGCAGTCGTCCCAGCGGGGTTTACAATGAGCAGTTCTTC
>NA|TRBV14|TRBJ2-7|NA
CASSQVPGGASYEQYF
TGTGCCAGCAGCCAAGTTCCGGGCGGAGCCTCCTACGAGCAGTACTTC
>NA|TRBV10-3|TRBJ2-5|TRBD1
CAIGGQGAIETQYF
TGTGCCATCGGGGGGCAGGGGGCGATTGAGACCCAGTACTTC
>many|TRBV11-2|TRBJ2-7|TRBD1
CASSTGGINEQYF
TGTGCCAGCTCGACAGGGGGTATCAACGAGCAGTACTTC
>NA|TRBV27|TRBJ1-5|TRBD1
CASSFLAGQNNQPQHF
TGTGCCAGCAGTTTTCTTGCGGGACAGAACAATCAGCCCCAGCATTTT
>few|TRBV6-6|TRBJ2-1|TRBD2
CASSPRRGELAGAPVYNEQFF
TGTGCCAGCAGCCCCCGGCGGGGGGAGCTAGCGGGAGCCCCAGTTTACAATGAGCAGTTCTTC
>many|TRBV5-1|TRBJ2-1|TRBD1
CASSSGQVDNEQFF
TGCGCCAGCAGCTCCGGACAGGTAGACAATGAGCAGTTCTTC
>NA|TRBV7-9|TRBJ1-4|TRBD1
CASSLRYDRVTEKLFF
TGTGCCAGCAGCCTAAGGTATGACAGGGTCACTGAAAAACTGTTTTTT
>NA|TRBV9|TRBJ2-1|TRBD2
CATSGVGNEQFF
TGTGCTACTAGCGGGGTAGGCAATGAGCAGTTCTTC
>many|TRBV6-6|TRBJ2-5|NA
CASSPSSVETQYF
TGTGCCAGCAGCCCCTCAAGTGTTGAGACCCAGTACTTC
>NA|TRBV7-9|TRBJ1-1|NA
CASSLSAEGAEAFF
TGTGCCAGCAGCTTAAGTGCCGAGGGGGCTGAAGCTTTCTTT
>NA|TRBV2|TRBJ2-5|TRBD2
CASRDRLAGQETQYF
TGTGCCAGCAGAGATCGACTAGCTGGCCAAGAGACCCAGTACTTC
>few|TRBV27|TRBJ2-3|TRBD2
CASSLSSGGADTQYF
TGTGCCAGCAGTCTCTCTAGCGGGGGGGCAGATACGCAGTATTTT
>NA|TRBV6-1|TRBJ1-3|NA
CASSEAGPEPGNTIYF
TGTGCCAGCAGTGAAGCAGGGCCGGAACCTGGAAACACCATATATTTT
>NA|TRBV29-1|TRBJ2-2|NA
CSVSLGIVGELFF
TGCAGCGTTTCGCTAGGGATAGTCGGGGAGCTGTTTTTT